This T cell receptor beta chain was sequenced for a study of glioma-infiltrating T cells after dendritic cell vaccination. Study background: Autologous tumor lysate-pulsed dendritic cell vaccination was given between 2003 and 2012. Study-wide points: The cohort had few patients with full blood and tumor sets.

As concerns this clone: The antigen is unknown.

Amplification used 60 V beta primers and 13 J beta primers. Sequencing was performed with immunoSEQ multiplex PCR; in TCRdb, only in-frame clones are kept and a portion is missing. The data show fewer than 85,000 clones, around 90% seen once. With 7 bases removed from V and 3 bases from J, the gap between germline ends came to 18 bases. The germline V gene has CDR1 SGHKS and CDR2 YYEKEE (reference sequence). There are 15 residues in the CDR3. Sequences were derived from blood, sampled before dendritic cell vaccination. The TCR originated in a human donor with glioblastoma. V usage is TRBV5-5 and J usage is TRBJ2-3; a weak D match, TRBD1 (5 bases). CDR3 sequence: CASSYNPGSTDTQYF. The CDR3 DNA reads TGTGCCAGCTCATACAATCCAGGGTCGACAGATACGCAGTATTTT.